The next 21 T cell receptor beta chains were all read from a single sample in a study of CD8 T cells in ankylosing spondylitis. Findings and limits, study-wide: The study identified a TCR beta motif of about eight highly homologous variants that appeared characteristic of ankylosing spondylitis blood.

TCRdb re-analysed the 5' RACE reads in MiXCR, keeping a single row per CDR3 protein. This table has over 700,000 distinct CDR3 sequences, under 20% appearing once. Which antigens these TCRs recognize remains unknown. Sequenced input: blood, either unsorted or a sorted T cell fraction (not recorded which). These receptors originate from a male donor with ankylosing spondylitis.

The chain uses TRBV20-1 and TRBJ1-1; no clear D gene. The germline V and J ends were trimmed by 5 bases and 7 bases, with 20 bases remaining between them. The CDR3 is 14 residues long. Germline CDR1 and CDR2: DFQATT and SNEGSKA (reference sequence). The CDR3 region has the DNA TGCAGTGCTCCAGACCCGCAGTTTACAATTGAAGCTTTCTTT. Translated, it gives CSAPDPQFTIEAFF.

This clonotype was detected only a few times. The CDR3 region has the DNA TGCAGTGCCCTAAGACTAGCGGGAGCCTACGAGCAGTACTTC. The encoded protein is CSALRLAGAYEQYF. The chain carries TRBV20-1 and TRBJ2-7, with 12 bases fitting TRBD2. Per germline, CDR1 DFQATT and CDR2 SNEGSKA (reference sequence). The V and J ends lost 6 bases and 2 bases, in that order; junction bases with no gene match: 5. CDR3 length: 14 residues.

This clonotype appeared a few times. The V gene is TRBV28, the J gene TRBJ1-1; TRBD1 matches at 8 bases. V lost 6 bases and J lost 1; bases outside the gene matches: 4. The CDR3 runs to 14 residues. Germline V gene sequence: CDR1 MDHEN, CDR2 SYDVKM. The CDR3 DNA follows: TGTGCCAGCAGGCCAGGGGGCGAGAACACTGAAGCTTTCTTT. Translated: CASRPGGENTEAFF.

The chain is built from TRBV12-3 or TRBV12-4 and TRBJ2-3, with D unresolved. The germline V and J ends were trimmed by 1 base and 5 bases, with 16 bases remaining between them. This CDR3 spans 16 amino acids. CDR3 DNA sequence: TGTGCCAGCAGTTTAGGGGCCACGACGGGCAGAGATACGCAGTATTTT. Translated, it gives CASSLGATTGRDTQYF.

The chain joins TRBV5-6 to TRBJ1-1, with 8 positions matching TRBD1. This CDR3 region has 15 residues. V lost 4 bases to trimming and J lost 1 base; unmatched junction nucleotides: 6. CDR1 and CDR2 from the germline V gene are SGHDT and YYEEEE. CDR3 in amino acids: CASSGGTGQNTEAFF. The CDR3 DNA reads as TGTGCCAGCAGCGGCGGGACAGGACAGAACACTGAAGCTTTCTTT.

The CDR3 DNA reads as TGTGCCAGCTCATCAGCACTAGATCCCTCCTACAATGAGCAGTTCTTC. Residues: CASSSALDPSYNEQFF. The chain uses TRBV18 and TRBJ2-1, with a weak D call TRBD2 (5 bases). Germline V lookup: CDR1 KGHSH, CDR2 LQKENI. The CDR3 is 16 residues long. With 5 bases removed from V and 0 bases from J, the gap between germline ends came to 14 bases.

This clonotype showed up just a few times. The chain uses TRBV10-3 and TRBJ1-1; no firm D call. Germline CDR1 and CDR2: ENHRY and SYGVKD. The ends were cut back, 2 bases at V and 2 bases at J, with 9 bases in the middle. The CDR3 loop spans 14 amino acids. The CDR3 nucleotides are TGTGCCATCAGTGAGGGATTCTTAAACACTGAAGCTTTCTTT. It yields the protein CAISEGFLNTEAFF.

The sample holds a few counts of this clonotype. The gene calls are TRBV7-9 and TRBJ1-1, with D possibly TRBD1 on 5 matching bases. CDR1 and CDR2 from the germline V gene are SEHNR and FQNEAQ (reference sequence). Trimming pared 3 bases from V and 1 base from J, leaving 12 bases between. The CDR3 extends over 15 amino acids. CDR3 nucleotides: TGTGCCAGCAGCTTTTCGGGGGGTGGGAACACTGAAGCTTTCTTT. Translating gives CASSFSGGGNTEAFF.

This chain joins TRBV6-4 and TRBJ1-5; D remains unclear. Per the germline V gene, CDR1 is MRHNA and CDR2 is SNTAGT. V dropped 3 bases and J dropped 6 bases, with 12 bases sitting between them. The CDR3 runs to 14 residues. CDR3 residues: CASSDSAGPQPQHF. DNA for the CDR3: TGTGCCAGCAGTGATTCGGCCGGGCCTCAGCCCCAGCATTTT.

This rearrangement joins TRBV28 to TRBJ2-7, with D unresolved. The V gene lost 2 bases and the J gene lost 11 bases, with 25 bases spanning the gap. This CDR3 is 16 amino acids long. Germline CDR1 and CDR2: MDHEN and SYDVKM. Here the CDR3 reads CASSLIPAADLPREYF. The CDR3 nucleotides read TGTGCCAGCAGTTTAATTCCTGCGGCAGACCTCCCAAGGGAGTACTTC.

The V and J genes are TRBV25-1 and TRBJ2-7; D is ambiguous. Germline V gene lookup returns CDR1 MGHDK and CDR2 SYGVNS. Trimming pared 3 bases from V and 1 base from J, leaving 10 bases between. This CDR3 is 14 amino acids long. The CDR3 nucleotides read TGTGCCAGCAGTGAGGCGGTCTATTCCTACGAGCAGTACTTC. This codes for CASSEAVYSYEQYF.

This clonotype occurred a few times. V is TRBV6-1 and J is TRBJ2-7; 8 bases match TRBD1. The CDR3 sequence is 15 residues long. V was clipped by 6 bases and J by 3 bases; unmatched bases: 10. In germline, CDR1 is MNHNS, CDR2 SASEGT. In nucleotides, the CDR3 is TGTGCCAGCAGGCAGGGGGCAAATACGGGCTACGAGCAGTACTTC. Its protein product is CASRQGANTGYEQYF.

This clonotype was counted only a few times. This rearrangement joins TRBV5-1 to TRBJ2-5; a weak D match, TRBD1 (5 bases). Germline values: CDR1 SGHRS, CDR2 YFSETQ. The CDR3 loop spans 13 amino acids. V was pared by 2 bases and J by 6 bases, with 11 bases between. CDR3 region: CASSFPRAKTQYF. The CDR3, as DNA: TGCGCCAGCAGCTTCCCCAGGGCGAAGACCCAGTACTTC.

The chain couples TRBV27 to TRBJ1-6; D may be TRBD1 (5 bases). The CDR3 covers 14 residues. Trimming shortened V by 3 bases and J by 10 bases, and 13 bases separated the two germline ends. Germline V lookup: CDR1 MNHEY, CDR2 SMNVEV (reference sequence). Here the CDR3 reads CASSLSGTGSPLHF. The CDR3, as DNA: TGTGCCAGCAGTTTGAGCGGGACCGGCTCACCCCTCCACTTT.

The chain has TRBV12-3 or TRBV12-4 and TRBJ2-7, with 8 bases fitting TRBD1. The CDR3 totals 14 residues. V trimming: 5 bases; J trimming: 6 bases; junction bases outside the gene matches: 9. The DNA of the CDR3 is TGTGCCAGCAGTGACAACCTCGGACAGGGCGAGCAGTACTTC. Translation gives CASSDNLGQGEQYF.

The chain carries TRBV7-9 and TRBJ1-2, with a possible D match to TRBD1 (6 bases). The CDR3 has 13 residues. The V and J ends lost 8 bases and 6 bases respectively, with 16 bases between them. The germline V gene has CDR1 SEHNR and CDR2 FQNEAQ (reference sequence). The CDR3 region has the DNA TGTGCCAGCTATGGGCAGGGGATGGATGGCTACACCTTC. Translation: CASYGQGMDGYTF. Filled out from reference TRBV7-9 and TRBJ1-2, the complete variable domain reads DTGVSQNPRHKITKRGQNVTFRCDPISEHNRLYWYRQTLGQGPEFLTYFQNEAQLEKSRLLSDRFSAERPKGSFSTLEIQRTEQGDSAMYLCASYGQGMDGYTFGSGTRLTVV.

The rearrangement joins TRBV28 to TRBJ2-1; TRBD1 aligns across 10 bases. CDR1 is MDHEN and CDR2 is SYDVKM in the germline V gene. This CDR3 region has 15 residues. Losses at the gene ends were 3 bases for V and 6 bases for J; bases not matched to a gene: 5. The CDR3 sequence: CASSLPRTGGNEQFF. The CDR3 nucleotides are TGTGCCAGCAGTTTGCCCCGGACAGGGGGCAATGAGCAGTTCTTC.

The chain combines TRBV13 with TRBJ2-7; 14 bases are a match to TRBD2. This CDR3 comprises 14 residues. Per the germline V gene, CDR1 is PRHDT and CDR2 is FYEKMQ (reference sequence). V was clipped by 4 bases and J by 7 bases; unmatched bases: 3. CDR3 in amino acids: CASSWGTSGGEQYF. The CDR3 DNA is TGTGCCAGCAGCTGGGGGACTAGCGGGGGTGAGCAGTACTTC. The full variable domain, with the rest looked up from reference TRBV13 and TRBJ2-7, is AAGVIQSPRHLIKEKRETATLKCYPIPRHDTVYWYQQGPGQDPQFLISFYEKMQSDKGSIPDRFSAQQFSDYHSELNMSSLELGDSALYFCASSWGTSGGEQYFGPGTRLTVT.

There are a few counts of this clonotype. The chain couples TRBV5-1 to TRBJ1-3, with a tentative D call TRBD1 (6 bases). Germline values: CDR1 SGHRS, CDR2 YFSETQ. The CDR3 contains 17 residues. The V and J ends lost 0 bases and 3 bases respectively, with 16 bases between them. CDR3 amino acids: CASSLGKTGTFGNTIYF. CDR3 in DNA: TGCGCCAGCAGCTTGGGGAAGACAGGAACATTTGGAAACACCATATATTTT.

V gene TRBV20-1 combines with J gene TRBJ2-7; D unresolved. The CDR3 sequence is 14 residues long. Deletions cut 0 bases from V and 0 bases from J, with 9 bases between. Per germline, CDR1 DFQATT and CDR2 SNEGSKA (reference sequence). CDR3 DNA sequence: TGCAGTGCTAGAGATGTGGCCAGCTCCTACGAGCAGTACTTC. Its protein is CSARDVASSYEQYF.

The CDR3 here is CASIGVGPAYEQYF. CDR3 DNA sequence: TGTGCCAGCATTGGGGTGGGCCCGGCCTACGAGCAGTACTTC. This chain connects TRBV6-2 or TRBV6-3 to TRBJ2-7; D call uncertain. The CDR3 is 14 amino acids. The germline V gene has CDR1 MNHEY and CDR2 SVGEGT. V lost 7 bases to trimming and J lost 2 bases, with 15 bases between them.